These T cell receptor beta chains were read from a single sample in a study of blood T cell repertoires in COVID-19. Sequenced by immunoSEQ multiplex PCR; TCRdb stores in-frame clones only, minus some. This repertoire shows hundreds of thousands of clones, roughly 90% found once; its top ten account for just under 7.5%. Sequencing was performed on peripheral blood. The source is a woman in her 70s with COVID-19, enrolled during active disease. The CDR3 runs from the conserved cysteine through the conserved F or W. Fields, in order: J gene, D gene, CDR3 length, clone size, V gene, CDR3 DNA, CDR3 protein. A D gene is named only where the DNA matches it firmly. Expanded clones are given a class, and other clones once, few, many or no size at all.

>TRBJ1-1|.|16|.|TRBV6-2/TRBV6-3
TGTGCCAGCAGTTACTCGAATTCCGACGGAGGGACTGAAGCTTTCTTT
CASSYSNSDGGTEAFF
>TRBJ1-2|TRBD1|13|.|TRBV24-1
TGTGCCACCAGTGAAGGGGGCGGAAATGGCTACACCTTC
CATSEGGGNGYTF
>TRBJ2-7|TRBD2|14|few|TRBV23-1
TGCGCCAGCGTACCAGCGGGGGGCGGCTACGAGCAGTACTTC
CASVPAGGGYEQYF
>TRBJ1-3|.|13|once|TRBV2
TGTGCCAGCAGTCCCGGGGCTGGAAACACCATATATTTT
CASSPGAGNTIYF
>TRBJ2-7|.|14|.|TRBV27
TGTGCCAGCAGTTTATCATTTCCTCTCCACGAGCAGTACTTC
CASSLSFPLHEQYF
>TRBJ2-7|TRBD2|15|.|TRBV7-6
TGTGCCAGCAGCCACGGCGGCGGGGGGATGTACGAGCAGTACTTC
CASSHGGGGMYEQYF
>TRBJ2-1|.|13|.|TRBV5-1
TGCGCCAGCAGCAGTCTGGGGCTCAATGAGCAGTTCTTC
CASSSLGLNEQFF
>TRBJ1-6|TRBD1|17|few|TRBV30
TGTGCCTGGAGGGGGGGGACAGGCCGAGTAATTAATTCACCCCTCCACTTT
CAWRGGTGRVINSPLHF
>TRBJ2-7|TRBD2|17|.|TRBV7-9
TGTGCCAGCAGCTTTGGACTAGCGGAGAGGGTAACCTACGAGCAGTACTTC
CASSFGLAERVTYEQYF
>TRBJ2-5|TRBD2|15|once|TRBV2
TGTGCCAGCAGTTATAGCGGGGGGGCCGGAGAGACCCAGTACTTC
CASSYSGGAGETQYF
>TRBJ1-3|.|15|.|TRBV6-1
TGTGCCAGCAGTGAAGGTGGGAGGTCCGGAAACACCATATATTTT
CASSEGGRSGNTIYF
>TRBJ1-1|TRBD1|14|.|TRBV28
TGTGCCAGCAGTGACGGGACAGGGAACACTGAAGCTTTCTTT
CASSDGTGNTEAFF
>TRBJ1-4|TRBD1|15|.|TRBV28
TGTGCCAGCAGTACTACGGGACAGGGGCACGAAAAACTGTTTTTT
CASSTTGQGHEKLFF
>TRBJ1-5|.|14|.|TRBV4-2
TGTGCCAGCAGCCAAGTTGGACCGGGGCAGCCCCAGCATTTT
CASSQVGPGQPQHF
>TRBJ1-1|.|13|.|TRBV9
TGTGCCAGCAGTCTCACAGGGATCGCTGAAGCTTTCTTT
CASSLTGIAEAFF
>TRBJ2-7|.|13|.|TRBV10-3
TGTGCCTCACGGGGAACAGAACCCTACGAGCAGTACTTC
CASRGTEPYEQYF
>TRBJ2-7|.|16|.|TRBV21-1
TGTGCCAGCAGCAAAGGAGGGGGCCTCTCCTCCTACGAGCAGTACTTC
CASSKGGGLSSYEQYF
>TRBJ2-3|TRBD2|17|once|TRBV6-2/TRBV6-3
TGTGCCAGCAGTAAAGGGGGACTAGCGGGGGACACAGATACGCAGTATTTT
CASSKGGLAGDTDTQYF
>TRBJ1-1|TRBD1|13|.|TRBV12-3/TRBV12-4
TGTGCCAGCAGTCGCCAGGGGGACACTGAAGCTTTCTTT
CASSRQGDTEAFF
>TRBJ1-6|.|16|.|TRBV2
TGTGCCAGCACATCTCGGGGGGTCTCCTATAATTCACCCCTCCACTTT
CASTSRGVSYNSPLHF
>TRBJ1-1|.|13|.|TRBV10-3
TGTGCCATCAAAGGGGGACCGAACACTGAAGCTTTCTTT
CAIKGGPNTEAFF
>TRBJ1-2|.|15|.|TRBV11-2
TGTGCCAGCAGCTTAGGAACAGTTCGTTACAATGGCTACACCTTC
CASSLGTVRYNGYTF
>TRBJ2-1|.|13|.|TRBV5-1
TGCGCCAGCAGCTTGGGTCCCGACAATGAGCAGTTCTTC
CASSLGPDNEQFF
>TRBJ1-2|.|12|.|TRBV29-1
TGCAGCGTTGCGACGGCTAGCTACGGCTACACCTTC
CSVATASYGYTF
>TRBJ1-6|TRBD1|15|.|TRBV7-2
TGTGCCAGCAGCTCGAGACAGGGGGCTCTCTCACCCCTCCACTTT
CASSSRQGALSPLHF
>TRBJ1-2|TRBD1|14|.|TRBV5-1
TGCGCCAGCAGCTCGGGACAGGGGGCACGGGGCTACACCTTC
CASSSGQGARGYTF
>TRBJ1-2|.|13|.|TRBV2
TGTGCCAGCACGACAGGCGTTAACTATGGCTACACCTTC
CASTTGVNYGYTF
>TRBJ2-7|TRBD2|16|.|TRBV5-1
TGCGCCAGCAGCCCAGATGGCGGGGGGACTTCCTACGAGCAGTACTTC
CASSPDGGGTSYEQYF
>TRBJ2-7|TRBD1|11|.|TRBV29-1
TGCAGCGTTGGGACAGGGCGAGAGCAGTACTTC
CSVGTGREQYF
>TRBJ2-7|TRBD1|14|.|TRBV5-6
TGTGCCAGCAGCTGGCAGGACAGGGCCCACGAGCAGTACTTC
CASSWQDRAHEQYF
>TRBJ2-5|.|13|.|TRBV7-9
TGTGCCAGCAGCCCTCTAGTGTGGGAGACCCAGTACTTC
CASSPLVWETQYF
>TRBJ1-3|TRBD1|17|.|TRBV23-1
TGCGCCACCCAAGGACAGGGTATAGGTCCAGGCGGAAACACCATATATTTT
CATQGQGIGPGGNTIYF
>TRBJ1-2|TRBD1|14|.|TRBV9
TGTGCCAGCAGCGTAGTCGGGACAGGGTTGGACTACACCTTC
CASSVVGTGLDYTF
>TRBJ1-1|.|13|.|TRBV12-3/TRBV12-4
TGTGCCACCGCAAGTCGGGAGAACACTGAAGCTTTCTTT
CATASRENTEAFF